This TCR beta chain was found in a study of T-cell reconstitution after alpha-beta-depleted transplantation in children. This clonotype appeared a few times. V gave up 0 bases and J gave up 2 bases; unmatched junction bases: 9. Looked up from germline, CDR1 is DFQATT and CDR2 is SNEGSKA (reference sequence). The CDR3 contains 18 residues. Unique molecular identifiers were incorporated into the prepared TCRbeta library. TCRdb analysed the PCR reads with MiXCR anew, one entry per CDR3 protein. This table has 500,000 or so distinct CDR3 sequences, 30% to 35% appearing once. The specimen comprised PBMCs from the stem cell graft donor, sampled from the stem cell graft. The chain employs TRBV20-1 and TRBJ2-6; 8 bases align to TRBD1. This TCR derives from a human donor who donated a stem cell graft to a child with aplastic anemia. CDR3 DNA sequence: TGCAGTGCTAGAGAAGGGACAGGAAGCGGCGCTGGGGCCAACGTCCTGACTTTC. As protein: CSAREGTGSGAGANVLTF.